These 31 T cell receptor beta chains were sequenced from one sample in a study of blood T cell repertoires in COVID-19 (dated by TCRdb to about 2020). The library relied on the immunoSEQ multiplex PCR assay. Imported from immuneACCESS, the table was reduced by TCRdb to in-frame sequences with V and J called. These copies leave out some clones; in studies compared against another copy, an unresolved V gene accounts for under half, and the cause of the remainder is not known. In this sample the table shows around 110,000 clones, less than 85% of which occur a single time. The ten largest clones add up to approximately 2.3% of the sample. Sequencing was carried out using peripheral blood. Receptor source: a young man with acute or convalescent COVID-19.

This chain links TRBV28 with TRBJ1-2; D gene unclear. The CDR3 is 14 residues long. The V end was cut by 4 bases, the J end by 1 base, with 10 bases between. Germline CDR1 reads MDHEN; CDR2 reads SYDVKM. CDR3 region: CASSSSPLNYGYTF. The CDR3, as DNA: TGTGCCAGCAGTTCGTCTCCTCTTAACTATGGCTACACCTTC.

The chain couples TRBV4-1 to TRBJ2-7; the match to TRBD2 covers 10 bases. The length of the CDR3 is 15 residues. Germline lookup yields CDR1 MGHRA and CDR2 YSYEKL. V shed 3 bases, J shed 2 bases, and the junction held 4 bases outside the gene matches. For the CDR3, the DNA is TGCGCCAGCAGCCACCTAGCGGGGGCGACCTACGAGCAGTACTTC. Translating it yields CASSHLAGATYEQYF.

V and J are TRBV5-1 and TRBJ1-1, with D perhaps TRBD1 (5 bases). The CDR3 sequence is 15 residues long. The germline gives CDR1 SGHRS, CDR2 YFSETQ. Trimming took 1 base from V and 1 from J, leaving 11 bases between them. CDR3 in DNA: TGCGCCAGCAGCTTGCAGCAGGGCGGGAACACTGAAGCTTTCTTT. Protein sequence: CASSLQQGGNTEAFF.

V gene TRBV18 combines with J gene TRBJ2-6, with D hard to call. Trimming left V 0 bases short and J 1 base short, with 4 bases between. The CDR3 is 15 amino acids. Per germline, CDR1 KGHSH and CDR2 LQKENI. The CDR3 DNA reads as TGTGCCAGCTCACCACCGAGGTCTGGGGCCAACGTCCTGACTTTC. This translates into CASSPPRSGANVLTF.

The CDR3, as DNA: TGCGCCAGCAGCTTGGCCGTCACAGGGCAGGGTGAAAAACTGTTTTTT. Encoded protein: CASSLAVTGQGEKLFF. This chain joins TRBV5-1 and TRBJ1-4, with D perhaps TRBD1 (6 bases). Germline CDR1 and CDR2: SGHRS and YFSETQ. Between the trimmed V and J ends, which lost 0 bases and 7 bases, there was a span of 16 bases. The CDR3 loop spans 16 amino acids.

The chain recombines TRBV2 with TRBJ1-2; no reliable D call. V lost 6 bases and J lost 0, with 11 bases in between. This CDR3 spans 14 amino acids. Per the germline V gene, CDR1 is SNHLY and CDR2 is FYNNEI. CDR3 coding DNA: TGTGCCAGCAGCCACGAGGGATCTAACTATGGCTACACCTTC. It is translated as CASSHEGSNYGYTF.

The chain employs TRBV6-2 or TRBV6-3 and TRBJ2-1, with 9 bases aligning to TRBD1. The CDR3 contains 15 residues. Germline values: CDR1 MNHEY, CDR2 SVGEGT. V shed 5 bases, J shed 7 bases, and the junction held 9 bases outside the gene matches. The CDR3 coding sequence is TGTGCCAGCAGTGCCAGGGACAGGGCGCGAAATGAGCAGTTCTTC. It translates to CASSARDRARNEQFF.

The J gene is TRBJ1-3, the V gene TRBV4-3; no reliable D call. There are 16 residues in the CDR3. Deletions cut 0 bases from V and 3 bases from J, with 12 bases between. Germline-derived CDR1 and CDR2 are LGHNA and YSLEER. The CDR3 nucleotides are TGCGCCAGCAGCCAAGACGAACAGCGGAGTGGAAACACCATATATTTT. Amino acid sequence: CASSQDEQRSGNTIYF.

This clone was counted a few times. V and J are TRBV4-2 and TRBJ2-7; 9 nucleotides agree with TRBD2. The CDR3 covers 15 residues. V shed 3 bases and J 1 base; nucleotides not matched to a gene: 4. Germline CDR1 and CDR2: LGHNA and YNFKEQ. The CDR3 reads CASSQPSGASYEQYF. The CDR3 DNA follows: TGTGCCAGCAGCCAGCCTAGCGGGGCTTCCTACGAGCAGTACTTC.

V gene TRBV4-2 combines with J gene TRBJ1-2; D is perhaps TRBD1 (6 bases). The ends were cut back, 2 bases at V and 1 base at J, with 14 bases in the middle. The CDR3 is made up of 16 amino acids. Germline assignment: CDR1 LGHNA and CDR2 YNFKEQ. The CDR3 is CASSQRGGGSNYGYTF. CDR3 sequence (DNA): TGTGCCAGCAGCCAAAGAGGGGGGGGCAGTAACTATGGCTACACCTTC.

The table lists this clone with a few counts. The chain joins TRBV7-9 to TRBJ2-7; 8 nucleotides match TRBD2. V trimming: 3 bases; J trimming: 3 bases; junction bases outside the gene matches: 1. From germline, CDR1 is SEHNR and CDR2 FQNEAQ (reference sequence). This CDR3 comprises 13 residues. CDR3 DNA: TGTGCCAGCAGCTTCGGGGGGGACTACGAGCAGTACTTC. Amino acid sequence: CASSFGGDYEQYF.

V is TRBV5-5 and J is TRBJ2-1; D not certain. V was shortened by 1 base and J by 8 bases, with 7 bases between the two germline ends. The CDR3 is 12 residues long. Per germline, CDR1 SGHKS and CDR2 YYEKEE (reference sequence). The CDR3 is CASSLFGYEQFF. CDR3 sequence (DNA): TGTGCCAGCAGCTTGTTCGGGTATGAGCAGTTCTTC.

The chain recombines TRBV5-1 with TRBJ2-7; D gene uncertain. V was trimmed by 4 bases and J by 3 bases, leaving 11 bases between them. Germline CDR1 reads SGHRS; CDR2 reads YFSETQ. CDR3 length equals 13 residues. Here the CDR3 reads CASSLTYSYEQYF. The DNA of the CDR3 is TGCGCCAGCAGCCTGACCTACAGCTACGAGCAGTACTTC.

The CDR3 sequence: CASSEWVLTGKETQYF. The CDR3 DNA sequence: TGTGCCAGCAGTGAATGGGTTTTGACAGGGAAAGAGACCCAGTACTTC. The chain joins TRBV25-1 to TRBJ2-5; 7 positions agree with TRBD1. Germline V gene data show CDR1 as MGHDK and CDR2 as SYGVNS. This CDR3 region has 16 residues. With V trimmed by 1 base and J by 3 bases, 8 bases remained unmatched.

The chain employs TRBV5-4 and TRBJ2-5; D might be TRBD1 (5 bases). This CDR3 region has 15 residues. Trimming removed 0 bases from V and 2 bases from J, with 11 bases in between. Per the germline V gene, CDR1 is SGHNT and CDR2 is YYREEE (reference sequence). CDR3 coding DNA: TGTGCCAGCAGCTTGGGTAACAGGATGCAAGAGACCCAGTACTTC. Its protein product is CASSLGNRMQETQYF.

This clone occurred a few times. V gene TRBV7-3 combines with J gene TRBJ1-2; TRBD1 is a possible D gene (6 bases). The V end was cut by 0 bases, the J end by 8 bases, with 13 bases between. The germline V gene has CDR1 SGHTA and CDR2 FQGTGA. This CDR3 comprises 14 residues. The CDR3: CASSLTGGPSGYTF. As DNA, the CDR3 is TGTGCCAGCAGCTTAACGGGGGGGCCTAGCGGCTACACCTTC. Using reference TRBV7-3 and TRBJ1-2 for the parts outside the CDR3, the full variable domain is GAGVSQTPSNKVTEKGKYVELRCDPISGHTALYWYRQSLGQGPEFLIYFQGTGAADDSGLPNDRFFAVRPEGSVSTLKIQRTERGDSAVYLCASSLTGGPSGYTFGSGTRLTVV.

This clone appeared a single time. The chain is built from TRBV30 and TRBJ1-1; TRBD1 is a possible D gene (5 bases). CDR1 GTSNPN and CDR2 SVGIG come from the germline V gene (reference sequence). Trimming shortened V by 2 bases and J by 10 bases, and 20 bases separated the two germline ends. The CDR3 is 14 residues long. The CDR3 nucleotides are TGTGCCTGGAGTCCCCTGGAAGGGCAGGGAAGAGCTTTCTTT. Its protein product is CAWSPLEGQGRAFF.

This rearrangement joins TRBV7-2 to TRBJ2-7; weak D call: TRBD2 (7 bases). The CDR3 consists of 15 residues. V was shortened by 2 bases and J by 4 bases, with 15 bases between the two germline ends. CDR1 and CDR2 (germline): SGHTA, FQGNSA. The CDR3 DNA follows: TGTGCCAGCAGCTTAAACGCGGGGGCAGGATACGAGCAGTACTTC. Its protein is CASSLNAGAGYEQYF.

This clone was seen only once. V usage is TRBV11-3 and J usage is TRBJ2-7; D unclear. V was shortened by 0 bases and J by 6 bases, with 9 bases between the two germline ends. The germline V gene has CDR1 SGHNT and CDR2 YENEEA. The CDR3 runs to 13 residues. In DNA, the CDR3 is TGTGCCAGCAGCTTAGATCCGGCGGCCGAGCAGTACTTC. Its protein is CASSLDPAAEQYF.

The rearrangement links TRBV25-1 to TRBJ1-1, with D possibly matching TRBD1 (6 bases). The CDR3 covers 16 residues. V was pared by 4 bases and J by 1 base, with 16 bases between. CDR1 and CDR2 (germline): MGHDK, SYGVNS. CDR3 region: CASSAGRGGWNTEAFF. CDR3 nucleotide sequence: TGTGCCAGCAGTGCCGGAAGGGGGGGTTGGAACACTGAAGCTTTCTTT.

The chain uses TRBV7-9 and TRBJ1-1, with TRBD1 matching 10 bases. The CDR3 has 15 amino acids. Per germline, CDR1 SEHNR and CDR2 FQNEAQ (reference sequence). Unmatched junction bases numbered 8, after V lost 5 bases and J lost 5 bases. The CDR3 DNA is TGTGCCAGCAGCGGGACCGGGACAGGGGAGACTGAAGCTTTCTTT. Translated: CASSGTGTGETEAFF. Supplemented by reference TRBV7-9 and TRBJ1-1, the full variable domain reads DTGVSQNPRHKITKRGQNVTFRCDPISEHNRLYWYRQTLGQGPEFLTYFQNEAQLEKSRLLSDRFSAERPKGSFSTLEIQRTEQGDSAMYLCASSGTGTGETEAFFGQGTRLTVV.

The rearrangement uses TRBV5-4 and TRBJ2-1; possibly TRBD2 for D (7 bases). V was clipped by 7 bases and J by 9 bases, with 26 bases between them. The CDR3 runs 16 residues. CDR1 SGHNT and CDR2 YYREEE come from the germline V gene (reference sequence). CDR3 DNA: TGTGCCAGCTCCGGCCCTCTAGGGGGGGGTCGGGGTGAGCAGTTCTTC. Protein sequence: CASSGPLGGGRGEQFF.

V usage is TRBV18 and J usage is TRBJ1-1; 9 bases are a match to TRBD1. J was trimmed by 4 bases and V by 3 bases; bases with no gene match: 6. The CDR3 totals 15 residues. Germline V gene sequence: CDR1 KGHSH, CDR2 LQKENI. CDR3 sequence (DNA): TGTGCCAGCTCACCTGGGACAGGGTGGGCCACTGAAGCTTTCTTT. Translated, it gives CASSPGTGWATEAFF.

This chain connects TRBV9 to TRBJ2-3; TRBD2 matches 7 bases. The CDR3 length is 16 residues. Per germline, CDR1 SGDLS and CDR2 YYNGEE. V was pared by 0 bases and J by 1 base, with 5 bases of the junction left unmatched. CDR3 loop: CASSVAPAGGTDTQYF. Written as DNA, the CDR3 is TGTGCCAGCAGCGTAGCTCCGGCGGGGGGCACAGATACGCAGTATTTT.

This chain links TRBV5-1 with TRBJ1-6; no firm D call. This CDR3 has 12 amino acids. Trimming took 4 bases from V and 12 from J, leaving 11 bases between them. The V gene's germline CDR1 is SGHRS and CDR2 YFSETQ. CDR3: CASSPNGGPLHF. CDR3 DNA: TGCGCCAGCAGCCCGAACGGTGGACCCCTCCACTTT. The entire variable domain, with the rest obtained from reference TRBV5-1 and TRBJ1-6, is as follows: KAGVTQTPRYLIKTRGQQVTLSCSPISGHRSVSWYQQTPGQGLQFLFEYFSETQRNKGNFPGRFSGRQFSNSRSEMNVSTLELGDSALYLCASSPNGGPLHFGNGTRLTVT.

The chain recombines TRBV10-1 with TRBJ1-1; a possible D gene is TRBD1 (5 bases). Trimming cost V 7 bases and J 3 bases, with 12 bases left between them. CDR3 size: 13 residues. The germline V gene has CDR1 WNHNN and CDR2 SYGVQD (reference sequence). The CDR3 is CASTWGRDTEAFF. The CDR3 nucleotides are TGCGCCAGCACCTGGGGCAGGGACACTGAAGCTTTCTTT.

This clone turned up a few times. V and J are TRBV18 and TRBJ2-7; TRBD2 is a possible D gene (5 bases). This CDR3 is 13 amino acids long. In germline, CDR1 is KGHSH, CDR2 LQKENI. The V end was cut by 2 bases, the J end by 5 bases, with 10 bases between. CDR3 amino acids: CASSPGSLNEQYV. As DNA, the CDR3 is TGTGCCAGCTCACCAGGGAGTCTCAACGAGCAGTACGTC.

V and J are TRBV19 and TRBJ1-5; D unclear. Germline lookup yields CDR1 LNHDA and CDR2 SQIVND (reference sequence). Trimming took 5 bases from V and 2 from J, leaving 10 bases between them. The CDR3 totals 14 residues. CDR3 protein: CASSDISGNQPQHF. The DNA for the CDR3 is TGTGCCAGTAGTGATATAAGCGGCAATCAGCCCCAGCATTTT.

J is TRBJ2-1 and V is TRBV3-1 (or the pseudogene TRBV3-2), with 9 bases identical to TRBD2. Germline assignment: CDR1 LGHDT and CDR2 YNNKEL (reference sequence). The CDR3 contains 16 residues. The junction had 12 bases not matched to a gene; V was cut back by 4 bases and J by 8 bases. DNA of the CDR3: TGTGCCAGCAGCCCGGAGACTAGCGGCGATGGGGATGAGCAGTTCTTC. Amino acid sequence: CASSPETSGDGDEQFF.

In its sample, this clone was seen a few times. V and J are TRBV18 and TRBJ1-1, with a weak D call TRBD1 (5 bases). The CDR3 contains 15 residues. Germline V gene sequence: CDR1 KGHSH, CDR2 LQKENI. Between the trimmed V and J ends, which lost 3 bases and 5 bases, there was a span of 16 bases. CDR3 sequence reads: CASSPGGVMGTEAFF. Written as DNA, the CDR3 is TGTGCCAGCTCACCCGGGGGAGTTATGGGGACTGAAGCTTTCTTT.

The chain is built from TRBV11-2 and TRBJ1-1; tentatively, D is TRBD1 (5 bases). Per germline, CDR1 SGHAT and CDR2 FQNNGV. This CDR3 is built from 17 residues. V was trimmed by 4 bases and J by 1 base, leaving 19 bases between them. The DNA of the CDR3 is TGTGCCAGCAGCTCCCTAGGTTCGACAGCTCGGAACACTGAAGCTTTCTTT. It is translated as CASSSLGSTARNTEAFF.